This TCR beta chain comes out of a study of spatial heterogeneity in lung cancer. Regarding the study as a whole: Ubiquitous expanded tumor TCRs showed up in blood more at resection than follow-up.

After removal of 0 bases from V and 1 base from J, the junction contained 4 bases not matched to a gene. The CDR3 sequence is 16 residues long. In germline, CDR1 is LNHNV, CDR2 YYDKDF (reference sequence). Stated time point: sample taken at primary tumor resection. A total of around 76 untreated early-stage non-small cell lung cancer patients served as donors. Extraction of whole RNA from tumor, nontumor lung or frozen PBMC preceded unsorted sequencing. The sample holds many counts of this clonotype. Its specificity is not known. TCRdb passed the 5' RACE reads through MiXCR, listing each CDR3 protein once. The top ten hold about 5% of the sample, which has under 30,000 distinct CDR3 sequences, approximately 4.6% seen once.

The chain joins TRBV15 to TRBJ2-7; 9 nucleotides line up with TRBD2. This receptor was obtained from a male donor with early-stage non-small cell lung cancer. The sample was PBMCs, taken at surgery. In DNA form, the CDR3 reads TGTGCCACCAGCAGAGATAGTAGCGGGGGTTCCTACGAGCAGTACTTC. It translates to CATSRDSSGGSYEQYF.